The TCR beta chain described here comes from a study of early T cells in non-severe SARS-CoV-2 infection. The CDR3 sequence is 16 residues long. Between the trimmed V and J ends, which lost 0 bases and 6 bases, there was a span of 19 bases. The V gene's germline CDR1 is SGHDT and CDR2 YYEEEE. Comments on this clonotype: Its specificity is unknown.

Study-wide results and caveats: Missing private and CD4 specificities, VDJdb matching favored anti-spike CD8 responses.

The TCR library protocol was used to attach unique molecular identifiers. These identifiers were attached to individual cDNA molecules. MiXCR was run by TCRdb on the 5' RACE reads, yielding one entry per CDR3 protein. The sample contains tens of thousands of distinct CDR3 sequences, under 15% of which appear only once. The rearrangement uses TRBV5-6 and TRBJ2-7; the D gene is possibly TRBD1 (5 bases). Source material: whole blood. This TCR was sampled from an adult who was a healthcare worker with PCR-confirmed SARS-CoV-2 infection or an uninfected control (not recorded which). CDR3 sequence (DNA): TGTGCCAGCAGCTTGGGCCTAGACAGCCCTTTACGCGAGCAGTACTTC. It specifies CASSLGLDSPLREQYF. Variable domain in full (rest from reference TRBV5-6 and TRBJ2-7): DAGVTQSPTHLIKTRGQQVTLRCSPKSGHDTVSWYQQALGQGPQFIFQYYEEEERQRGNFPDRFSGHQFPNYSSELNVNALLLGDSALYLCASSLGLDSPLREQYFGPGTRLTVT.